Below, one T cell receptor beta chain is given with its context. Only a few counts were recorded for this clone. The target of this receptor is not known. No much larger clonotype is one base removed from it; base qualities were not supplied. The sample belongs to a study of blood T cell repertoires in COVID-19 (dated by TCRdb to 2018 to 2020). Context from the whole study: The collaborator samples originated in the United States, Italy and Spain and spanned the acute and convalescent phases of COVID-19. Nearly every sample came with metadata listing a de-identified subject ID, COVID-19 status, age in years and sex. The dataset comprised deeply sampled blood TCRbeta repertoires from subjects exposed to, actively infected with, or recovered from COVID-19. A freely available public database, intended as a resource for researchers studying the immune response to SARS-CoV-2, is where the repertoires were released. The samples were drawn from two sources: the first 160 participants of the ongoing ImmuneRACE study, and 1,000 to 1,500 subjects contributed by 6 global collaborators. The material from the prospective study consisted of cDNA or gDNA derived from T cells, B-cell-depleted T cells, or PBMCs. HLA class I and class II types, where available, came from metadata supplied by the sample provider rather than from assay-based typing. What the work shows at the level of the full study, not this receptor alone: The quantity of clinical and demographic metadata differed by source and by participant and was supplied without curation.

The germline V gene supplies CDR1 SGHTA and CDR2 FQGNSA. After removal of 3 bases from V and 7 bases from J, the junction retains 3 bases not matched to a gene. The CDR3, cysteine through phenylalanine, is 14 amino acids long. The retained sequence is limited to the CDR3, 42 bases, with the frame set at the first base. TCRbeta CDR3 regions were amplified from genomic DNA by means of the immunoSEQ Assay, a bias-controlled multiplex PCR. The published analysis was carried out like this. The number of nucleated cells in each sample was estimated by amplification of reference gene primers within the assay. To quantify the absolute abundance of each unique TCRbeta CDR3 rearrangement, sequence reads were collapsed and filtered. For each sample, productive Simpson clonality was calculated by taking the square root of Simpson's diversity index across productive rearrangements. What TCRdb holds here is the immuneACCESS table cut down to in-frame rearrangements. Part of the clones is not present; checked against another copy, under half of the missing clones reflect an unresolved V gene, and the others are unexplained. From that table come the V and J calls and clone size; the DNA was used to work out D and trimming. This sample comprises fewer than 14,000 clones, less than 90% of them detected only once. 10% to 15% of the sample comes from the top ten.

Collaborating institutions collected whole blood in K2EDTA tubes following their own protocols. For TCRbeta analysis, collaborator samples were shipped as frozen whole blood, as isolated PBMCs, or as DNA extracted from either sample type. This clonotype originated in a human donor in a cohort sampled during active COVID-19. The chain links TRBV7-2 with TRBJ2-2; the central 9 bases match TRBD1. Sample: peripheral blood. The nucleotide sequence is TGTGCCAGCAGCTTGTGGACAGGGGTCGGGGAGCTGTTTTTT. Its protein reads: CASSLWTGVGELFF. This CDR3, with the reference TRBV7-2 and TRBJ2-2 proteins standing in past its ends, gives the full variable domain GAGVSQSPSNKVTEKGKDVELRCDPISGHTALYWYRQSLGQGLEFLIYFQGNSAPDKSGLPSDRFSAERTGGSVSTLTIQRTQQEDSAVYLCASSLWTGVGELFFGEGSRLTVL.